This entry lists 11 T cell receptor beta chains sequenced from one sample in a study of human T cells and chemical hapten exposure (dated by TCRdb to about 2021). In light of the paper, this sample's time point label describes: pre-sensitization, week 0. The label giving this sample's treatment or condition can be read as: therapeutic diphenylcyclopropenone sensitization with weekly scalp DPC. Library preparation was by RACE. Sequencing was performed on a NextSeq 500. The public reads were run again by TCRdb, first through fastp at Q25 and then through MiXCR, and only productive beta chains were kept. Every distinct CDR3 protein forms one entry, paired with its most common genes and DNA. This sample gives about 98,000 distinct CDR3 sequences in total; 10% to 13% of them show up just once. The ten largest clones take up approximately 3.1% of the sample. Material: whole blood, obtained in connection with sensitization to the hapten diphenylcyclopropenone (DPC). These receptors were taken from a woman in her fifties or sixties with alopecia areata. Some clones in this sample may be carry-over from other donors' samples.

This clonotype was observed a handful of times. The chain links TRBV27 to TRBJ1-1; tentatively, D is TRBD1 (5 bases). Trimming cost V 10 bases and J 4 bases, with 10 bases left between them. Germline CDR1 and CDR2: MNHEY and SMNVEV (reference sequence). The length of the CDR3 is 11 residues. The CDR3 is CATAGGTEAFF. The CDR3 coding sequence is TGTGCCACCGCCGGGGGCACTGAAGCTTTCTTT.

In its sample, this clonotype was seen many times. CDR3 in amino acids: CASSEVTGANYGYTF. In nucleotides, the CDR3 is TGTGCCAGCAGTGAAGTGACAGGGGCCAACTATGGCTACACCTTC. This chain connects TRBV6-1 to TRBJ1-2; 8 positions agree with TRBD1. V shed 1 base, J shed 2 bases, and the junction held 3 bases outside the gene matches. Germline V lookup: CDR1 MNHNS, CDR2 SASEGT. This CDR3 contains 15 residues.

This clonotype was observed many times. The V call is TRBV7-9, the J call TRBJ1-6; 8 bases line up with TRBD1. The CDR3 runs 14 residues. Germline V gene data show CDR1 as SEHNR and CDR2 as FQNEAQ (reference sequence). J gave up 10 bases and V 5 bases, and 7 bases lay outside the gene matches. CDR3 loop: CASSKQGVGSPLHF. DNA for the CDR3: TGTGCCAGCAGCAAACAGGGGGTCGGATCACCCCTCCACTTT.

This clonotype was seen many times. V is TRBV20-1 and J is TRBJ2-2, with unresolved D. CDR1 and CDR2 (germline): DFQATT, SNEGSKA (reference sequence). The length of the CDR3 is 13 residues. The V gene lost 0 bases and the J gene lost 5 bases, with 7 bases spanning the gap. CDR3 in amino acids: CSARERVTGELFF. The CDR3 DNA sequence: TGCAGTGCTAGAGAACGGGTGACCGGGGAGCTGTTTTTT.

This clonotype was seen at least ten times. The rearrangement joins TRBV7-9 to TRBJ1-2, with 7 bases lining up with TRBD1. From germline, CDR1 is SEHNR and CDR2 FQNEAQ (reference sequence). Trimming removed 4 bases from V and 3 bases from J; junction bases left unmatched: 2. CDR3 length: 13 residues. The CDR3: CASSSGGYYGYTF. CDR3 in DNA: TGTGCCAGCAGCTCAGGGGGGTACTATGGCTACACCTTC.

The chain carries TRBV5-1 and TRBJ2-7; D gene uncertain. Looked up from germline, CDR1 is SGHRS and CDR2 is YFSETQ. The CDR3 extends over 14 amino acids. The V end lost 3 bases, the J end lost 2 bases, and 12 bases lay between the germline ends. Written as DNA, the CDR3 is TGCGCCAGCAGCTCCGGGTCTGTAACCTACGAGCAGTACTTC. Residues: CASSSGSVTYEQYF.

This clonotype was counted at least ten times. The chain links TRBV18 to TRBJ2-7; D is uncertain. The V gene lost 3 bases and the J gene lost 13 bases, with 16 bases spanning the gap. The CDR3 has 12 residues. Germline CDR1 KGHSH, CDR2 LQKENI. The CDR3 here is CASSPGPFAEYF. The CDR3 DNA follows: TGTGCCAGCTCACCCGGACCGTTCGCGGAATACTTC.

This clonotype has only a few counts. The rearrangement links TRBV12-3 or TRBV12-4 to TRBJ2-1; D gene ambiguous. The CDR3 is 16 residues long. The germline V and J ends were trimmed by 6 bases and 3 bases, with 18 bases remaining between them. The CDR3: CASSSKQHPNYNEQFF. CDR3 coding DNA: TGTGCCAGCAGCTCAAAACAGCACCCAAACTACAATGAGCAGTTCTTC.

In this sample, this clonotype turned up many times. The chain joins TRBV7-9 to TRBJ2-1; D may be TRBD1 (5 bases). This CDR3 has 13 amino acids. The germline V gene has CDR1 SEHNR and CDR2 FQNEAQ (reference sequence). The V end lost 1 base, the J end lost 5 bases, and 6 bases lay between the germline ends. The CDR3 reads CASSLGQNNEQFF. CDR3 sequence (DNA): TGTGCCAGCAGCTTAGGACAGAACAATGAGCAGTTCTTC. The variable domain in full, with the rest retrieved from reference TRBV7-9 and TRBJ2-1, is DTGVSQNPRHKITKRGQNVTFRCDPISEHNRLYWYRQTLGQGPEFLTYFQNEAQLEKSRLLSDRFSAERPKGSFSTLEIQRTEQGDSAMYLCASSLGQNNEQFFGPGTRLTVL.

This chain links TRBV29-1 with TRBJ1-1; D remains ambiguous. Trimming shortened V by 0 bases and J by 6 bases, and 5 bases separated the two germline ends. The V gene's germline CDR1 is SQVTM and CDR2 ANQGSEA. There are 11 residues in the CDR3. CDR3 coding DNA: TGCAGCGTTGAAGACGGTGCTGAAGCTTTCTTT. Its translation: CSVEDGAEAFF.

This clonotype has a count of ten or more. The CDR3: CASRPQVAPGTQYF. The CDR3 nucleotides read TGTGCCAGCAGGCCTCAAGTGGCACCCGGGACCCAGTACTTC. The rearrangement uses TRBV3-1 and TRBJ2-5, with unresolved D. The CDR3 covers 14 residues. In germline, CDR1 is LGHDT, CDR2 YNNKEL (reference sequence). V was trimmed by 6 bases and J by 7 bases, leaving 18 bases between them.